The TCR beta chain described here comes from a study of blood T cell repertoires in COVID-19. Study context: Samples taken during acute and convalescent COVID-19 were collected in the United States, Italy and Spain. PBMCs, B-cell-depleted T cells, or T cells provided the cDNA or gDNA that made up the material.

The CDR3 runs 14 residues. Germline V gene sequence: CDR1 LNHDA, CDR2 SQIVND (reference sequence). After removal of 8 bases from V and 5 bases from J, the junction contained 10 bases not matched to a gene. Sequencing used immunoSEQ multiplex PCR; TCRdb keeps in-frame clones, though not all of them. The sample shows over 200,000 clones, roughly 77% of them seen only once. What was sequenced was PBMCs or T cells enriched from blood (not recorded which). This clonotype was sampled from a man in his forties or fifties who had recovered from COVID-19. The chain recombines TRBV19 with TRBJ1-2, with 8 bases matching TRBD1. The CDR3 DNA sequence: TGTGCCAGTGTGTCCGGGACAGGCGTATATGGCTACACCTTC. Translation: CASVSGTGVYGYTF.